Shown below are 28 T cell receptor beta chains from a single sample sequenced in a study of blood T cell repertoires in COVID-19 (dated by TCRdb to the early 2020s). Libraries were prepared through the immunoSEQ multiplex PCR assay. TCRdb re-hosts the immuneACCESS table, in-frame sequences only. Its copies lack some clones; in the studies checked, an unresolved V gene accounts for under half of them, and the cause for the rest is not known. For this sample the table gives nearly 25,000 clones, of which 81% were detected only once. The ten largest clonotypes hold more than 2% of the sample. The sample was peripheral blood. These receptors originate from a woman between 65 and 79 years old with COVID-19, enrolled during active disease.

The genes are TRBV2 and TRBJ1-4, with D perhaps TRBD1 (5 bases). CDR1 SNHLY and CDR2 FYNNEI come from the germline V gene. This CDR3 is 16 amino acids long. Trimming removed 7 bases from V and 0 bases from J, with 15 bases in between. This CDR3 reads CASTVSRAPTNEKLFF. As DNA, the CDR3 is TGTGCCAGCACAGTGTCCAGGGCCCCAACTAATGAAAAACTGTTTTTT.

The chain uses TRBV5-6 and TRBJ2-3; perhaps TRBD2 as D (5 bases). CDR3 length: 14 residues. V was pared by 0 bases and J by 2 bases, with 7 bases between. Germline CDR1 SGHDT, CDR2 YYEEEE. CDR3 region: CASSLAGVTDTQYF. DNA for the CDR3: TGTGCCAGCAGCTTGGCCGGGGTCACAGATACGCAGTATTTT.

This chain connects TRBV7-9 to TRBJ1-2, with D possibly matching TRBD1 (6 bases). V gave up 5 bases and J gave up 5 bases, with 12 bases separating them. The CDR3 runs to 13 residues. Germline V lookup: CDR1 SEHNR, CDR2 FQNEAQ (reference sequence). CDR3 DNA sequence: TGTGCCAGCAGCAAGGGGGTCGATTATGGCTACACCTTC. Protein sequence: CASSKGVDYGYTF.

This clone was detected only a few times. This chain connects TRBV13 to TRBJ1-2, with D perhaps TRBD1 (5 bases). CDR1 and CDR2 from the germline V gene are PRHDT and FYEKMQ (reference sequence). Trimming took 4 bases from V and 0 from J, leaving 12 bases between them. This CDR3 has 15 amino acids. In nucleotides, the CDR3 is TGTGCCAGCAGCTCGGACACAACCACTAACTATGGCTACACCTTC. It is translated as CASSSDTTTNYGYTF.

In this sample, this clone turned up a few times. The gene calls are TRBV27 and TRBJ2-1; 7 nucleotides agree with TRBD2. The CDR3 spans 12 residues. Per germline, CDR1 MNHEY and CDR2 SMNVEV (reference sequence). J lost 15 bases, V lost 3 bases, and 8 bases had no gene match. This chain's CDR3 is CASSFQPSGLFF. Written as DNA, the CDR3 is TGTGCCAGCAGTTTCCAACCTAGCGGTCTGTTCTTC.

Here the CDR3 reads CASSPPGLEGETEAFF. CDR3 DNA sequence: TGCGCCAGCAGTCCTCCGGGACTCGAAGGGGAGACTGAAGCTTTCTTT. The chain carries TRBV23-1 and TRBJ1-1, with D possibly TRBD1 on 5 matching bases. TRBV23-1 is classed as an ORF, of uncertain function. Trimming removed 4 bases at V and 5 bases at J, with 20 bases between. This CDR3 has 16 amino acids.

J is TRBJ2-2 and V is TRBV24-1; D possibly corresponds to TRBD2 (7 bases). Germline V lookup: CDR1 KGHDR, CDR2 SFDVKD. This CDR3 contains 14 residues. Trimming took off 4 bases at V and 7 bases at J, with 12 bases between the two ends. The CDR3 loop is CATSETGGGGELFF. CDR3 DNA sequence: TGTGCCACCAGTGAGACGGGGGGCGGCGGGGAGCTGTTTTTT.

The chain employs TRBV7-2 and TRBJ1-6; no firm D call. The germline V and J ends were trimmed by 5 bases and 7 bases, with 15 bases remaining between them. The CDR3 consists of 15 residues. CDR1 and CDR2 (germline): SGHTA, FQGNSA. CDR3 residues: CASSPDLGGNSPLHF. CDR3 DNA sequence: TGTGCCAGCAGCCCTGACCTCGGAGGGAATTCACCCCTCCACTTT. Full variable domain (remainder filled in from reference TRBV7-2 and TRBJ1-6): GAGVSQSPSNKVTEKGKDVELRCDPISGHTALYWYRQSLGQGLEFLIYFQGNSAPDKSGLPSDRFSAERTGGSVSTLTIQRTQQEDSAVYLCASSPDLGGNSPLHFGNGTRLTVT.

V gene TRBV5-6 combines with J gene TRBJ1-4; D unresolved. Germline values: CDR1 SGHDT, CDR2 YYEEEE. The CDR3 has 18 amino acids. V lost 2 bases to trimming and J lost 0 bases, with 17 bases between them. The CDR3 coding sequence is TGTGCCAGCAGCTTTCGAGGCCTCTTGTCGCCAACTAATGAAAAACTGTTTTTT. Translated: CASSFRGLLSPTNEKLFF. Based on the CDR3 plus reference TRBV5-6 and TRBJ1-4, the full variable domain is DAGVTQSPTHLIKTRGQQVTLRCSPKSGHDTVSWYQQALGQGPQFIFQYYEEEERQRGNFPDRFSGHQFPNYSSELNVNALLLGDSALYLCASSFRGLLSPTNEKLFFGSGTQLSVL.

The rearrangement links TRBV6-2 or TRBV6-3 to TRBJ1-2, with D perhaps matching TRBD1 (5 bases). CDR1 is MNHEY and CDR2 is SVGEGT in the germline V gene. Trimming shortened V by 6 bases and J by 9 bases, and 11 bases separated the two germline ends. This CDR3 has 11 residues. The CDR3 nucleotides read TGTGCCAGCAGCACGACAGTCAGCTACACCTTC. The encoded protein is CASSTTVSYTF.

The table lists this clone with a count of one. The chain employs TRBV28 and TRBJ1-2; TRBD1 matches at 7 bases. The V gene's germline CDR1 is MDHEN and CDR2 SYDVKM. This CDR3 is 16 amino acids long. Trimming cost V 3 bases and J 2 bases; bases outside gene matches: 9. The CDR3 sequence is CASSFNRGRGNYGYTF. CDR3 DNA sequence: TGTGCCAGCAGTTTCAACAGGGGCCGTGGGAACTATGGCTACACCTTC.

The chain recombines TRBV29-1 with TRBJ1-5; D is undetermined. The CDR3 consists of 12 residues. Trimming removed 4 bases at V and 3 bases at J, with 7 bases between. Germline values: CDR1 SQVTM, CDR2 ANQGSEA. CDR3 DNA sequence: TGCAGCGTTGGGGGAGCCAATCAGCCCCAGCATTTT. Protein product: CSVGGANQPQHF.

On this clone: This specimen includes other DNA sequences encoding the same CDR3. The CDR3 sequence is CSVYRGNTEAFF. In DNA form, the CDR3 reads TGCAGCGTTTACAGGGGGAACACTGAAGCTTTCTTT. V is TRBV29-1 and J is TRBJ1-1; 7 bases agree with TRBD1. Germline trimming cut 5 bases from V and 1 base from J; bases unmatched to any gene: 1. The CDR3 is made up of 12 amino acids. Per the germline V gene, CDR1 is SQVTM and CDR2 is ANQGSEA.

The V and J genes are TRBV5-1 and TRBJ1-2, with D possibly being TRBD1 (5 bases). V dropped 2 bases and J dropped 7 bases, with 27 bases sitting between them. This CDR3 comprises 18 residues. Germline values: CDR1 SGHRS, CDR2 YFSETQ. The chain's CDR3 is CASSFYRIPTDTNGGYTF. DNA for the CDR3: TGCGCCAGCAGCTTCTACCGTATCCCGACAGATACCAATGGTGGCTACACCTTC.

V usage is TRBV7-3 and J usage is TRBJ2-3, with TRBD2 matching over 11 bases. The CDR3 consists of 13 residues. CDR1 and CDR2 from the germline V gene are SGHTA and FQGTGA. Trimming cost V 5 bases and J 12 bases; bases outside gene matches: 7. The CDR3: CASSISGTSGQYF. DNA for the CDR3: TGTGCCAGCAGCATATCCGGGACTAGCGGCCAGTATTTT.

J is TRBJ1-2 and V is TRBV11-2; weak D call: TRBD1 (5 bases). This CDR3 has 14 amino acids. V lost 2 bases and J 7 bases, leaving 14 bases between the germline ends. Germline assignment: CDR1 SGHAT and CDR2 FQNNGV. The CDR3 spells CASSLQGRAPGYTF. CDR3 DNA: TGTGCCAGCAGCTTACAGGGCAGGGCTCCTGGCTACACCTTC.

This sequence joins TRBV3-1 (or the pseudogene TRBV3-2) and TRBJ2-3, with 10 bases lining up with TRBD2. CDR1 LGHDT and CDR2 YNNKEL come from the germline V gene (reference sequence). There are 18 residues in the CDR3. V lost 1 base to trimming and J lost 0 bases; unmatched junction nucleotides: 7. CDR3 nucleotides: TGTGCCAGCAGCCAAGGGGATAGCGGGAGGTACAGCACAGATACGCAGTATTTT. Translated: CASSQGDSGRYSTDTQYF.

The chain links TRBV18 to TRBJ2-1; perhaps TRBD2 as D (6 bases). Trimming left V 1 base short and J 4 bases short, with 14 bases between. Germline CDR1 reads KGHSH; CDR2 reads LQKENI. The CDR3 is 16 residues long. The CDR3 here is CASSPLRRRAYNEQFF. The DNA for the CDR3 is TGTGCCAGCTCACCACTTCGACGGAGGGCATACAATGAGCAGTTCTTC.

This clone was counted a single time. V gene TRBV6-6 combines with J gene TRBJ1-2; 7 bases map to TRBD1. J lost 8 bases, V lost 7 bases, and 10 bases had no gene match. CDR3 length: 13 amino acids. Germline V CDR1 and CDR2: MNHNY, SVGAGI (reference sequence). In DNA form, the CDR3 reads TGTGCCAGCACCGAACAGGGGTTGGGAGGCTACACCTTC. Residues: CASTEQGLGGYTF.

The chain couples TRBV6-1 to TRBJ1-2; unclear D gene. This CDR3 has 13 residues. Germline CDR1 and CDR2: MNHNS and SASEGT. Trimming pared 0 bases from V and 4 bases from J, leaving 6 bases between. The CDR3 region has the DNA TGTGCCAGCAGTGAAGCGGCTCTCTATGGCTACACCTTC. Translation: CASSEAALYGYTF.

The chain links TRBV13 to TRBJ2-2; no clear D gene. Germline CDR1 reads PRHDT; CDR2 reads FYEKMQ (reference sequence). V shed 5 bases and J shed 5 bases, with 3 bases lying between them. The CDR3 covers 11 residues. CDR3 in amino acids: CASSQTGELFF. As DNA, the CDR3 is TGTGCCAGCAGCCAAACCGGGGAGCTGTTTTTT.

This chain joins TRBV20-1 and TRBJ2-1; D call uncertain. With 3 bases removed from V and 6 bases from J, the gap between germline ends came to 9 bases. Germline CDR1 DFQATT, CDR2 SNEGSKA (reference sequence). This CDR3 has 12 amino acids. This CDR3 reads CSASPGSNEQFF. CDR3 nucleotide sequence: TGCAGTGCTAGTCCAGGTTCCAATGAGCAGTTCTTC.

The table lists this clone with a few counts. The DNA for the CDR3 is TGTGCCAGCAGCCCACCGAGGATCCCTCTCGAGCAGTACGTC. Its protein product is CASSPPRIPLEQYV. The chain couples TRBV6-2 or TRBV6-3 to TRBJ2-7; D is undetermined. Germline loops: CDR1 MNHEY, CDR2 SVGEGT. V dropped 6 bases and J dropped 6 bases, with 18 bases sitting between them. The CDR3 has 14 residues.

This chain uses TRBV19 with TRBJ1-4, with a tentative D call TRBD1 (5 bases). V was cut by 8 bases and J by 1 base, with 8 bases left in between. In germline, CDR1 is LNHDA, CDR2 SQIVND (reference sequence). The length of the CDR3 is 13 residues. The CDR3 sequence is CASAGLTNEKLFF. CDR3 in DNA: TGTGCCAGTGCGGGACTAACTAATGAAAAACTGTTTTTT.

The chain recombines TRBV5-1 with TRBJ1-5; D is uncertain. V was clipped by 1 base and J by 2 bases, with 4 bases between them. CDR1 is SGHRS, CDR2 YFSETQ, per germline. This CDR3 has 13 residues. The CDR3: CASSLSGNQPQHF. The CDR3 region has the DNA TGCGCCAGCAGCTTGAGCGGCAATCAGCCCCAGCATTTT.

The CDR3 nucleotides read TGTGCCAGCAGTGAGGACAGGGGGCAAGGGTCAGATACGCAGTATTTT. It encodes CASSEDRGQGSDTQYF. V is TRBV25-1 and J is TRBJ2-3, with 11 bases fitting TRBD1. Per the germline V gene, CDR1 is MGHDK and CDR2 is SYGVNS. The CDR3 length is 16 residues. The J segment lost 4 bases and the V segment lost 3 bases, leaving 6 bases of the junction unmatched.

The V call is TRBV5-6, the J call TRBJ2-6; 8 positions agree with TRBD2. The CDR3 contains 18 residues. Trimming cost V 4 bases and J 0 bases; bases outside gene matches: 9. CDR1 SGHDT and CDR2 YYEEEE come from the germline V gene. The CDR3 here is CASSHLEAGGSGANVLTF. For the CDR3, the DNA is TGTGCCAGCAGCCATCTTGAGGCGGGAGGCTCTGGGGCCAACGTCCTGACTTTC. The whole variable domain, filled in from reference TRBV5-6 and TRBJ2-6, reads DAGVTQSPTHLIKTRGQQVTLRCSPKSGHDTVSWYQQALGQGPQFIFQYYEEEERQRGNFPDRFSGHQFPNYSSELNVNALLLGDSALYLCASSHLEAGGSGANVLTFGAGSRLTVL.

This clone was observed once. V and J are TRBV4-2 and TRBJ1-1; possible D gene TRBD1, 6 bases. V was clipped by 2 bases and J by 3 bases, with 10 bases between them. Per the germline V gene, CDR1 is LGHNA and CDR2 is YNFKEQ. The CDR3 runs to 14 residues. The CDR3 bases are TGTGCCAGCAGCCAACCTTACAGGGACACTGAAGCTTTCTTT. Translation gives CASSQPYRDTEAFF.